Each of the 29 T cell receptor beta chains below was sequenced from the same sample in a study of radiotherapy plus CTLA-4 blockade in lung cancer. Here immunoSEQ multiplex PCR was the method, and the copy in TCRdb shows in-frame clones only, minus some. The table shows 35,000 to 50,000 clones, with 60% to 70% occurring only once. This specimen was peripheral blood, taken from a patient treated with radiotherapy plus ipilimumab. The receptors shown here come from a human donor with non-small cell lung cancer who had a partial response to radiotherapy plus ipilimumab.

The chain joins TRBV5-1 to TRBJ2-5, with 9 bases aligning to TRBD1. With the DNA end fitting TRBJ2-7 better, the J assignment may be wrong. This CDR3 spans 14 amino acids. Germline assignment: CDR1 SGHRS and CDR2 YFSETQ. CDR3 in amino acids: CASSPGTGHYEQYF. For the CDR3, the DNA is TGCGCCAGCAGCCCGGGGACAGGGCACTACGAGCAGTACTTC.

This clone was counted a few times. The chain combines TRBV7-6 with TRBJ2-2; D is possibly TRBD2 (5 bases). Germline V gene sequence: CDR1 SGHVS, CDR2 FNYEAQ. This CDR3 has 13 amino acids. The germline V and J ends were trimmed by 5 bases and 6 bases, with 10 bases remaining between them. Written as DNA, the CDR3 is TGTGCCAGCAGCCCGGGAAGACCCGGGGAGCTGTTTTTT. It specifies CASSPGRPGELFF.

V is TRBV30 and J is TRBJ1-1, with 7 positions matching TRBD1. The V gene's germline CDR1 is GTSNPN and CDR2 SVGIG (reference sequence). The CDR3 extends over 14 amino acids. V lost 2 bases to trimming and J lost 1 base; unmatched junction nucleotides: 4. Here the CDR3 reads CAWSPGTANTEAFF. Here the CDR3 DNA reads TGTGCCTGGAGTCCCGGGACAGCGAACACTGAAGCTTTCTTT. Drawing the rest from reference TRBV30 and TRBJ1-1, the complete variable domain is SQTIHQWPATLVQPVGSPLSLECTVEGTSNPNLYWYRQAAGRGLQLLFYSVGIGQISSEVPQNLSASRPQDRQFILSSKKLLLSDSGFYLCAWSPGTANTEAFFGQGTRLTVV.

V gene TRBV30 combines with J gene TRBJ1-1; possible D gene TRBD1, 5 bases. CDR3 length: 16 amino acids. Per the germline V gene, CDR1 is GTSNPN and CDR2 is SVGIG (reference sequence). Trimming left V 3 bases short and J 1 base short, with 18 bases between. The CDR3 loop reads CAWRRSGSRGNTEAFF. CDR3 nucleotides: TGTGCCTGGAGGCGCTCGGGTAGTAGGGGGAACACTGAAGCTTTCTTT.

V usage is TRBV19 and J usage is TRBJ1-2, with a possible D match to TRBD1 (6 bases). Per the germline V gene, CDR1 is LNHDA and CDR2 is SQIVND (reference sequence). V shed 1 base and J shed 4 bases, with 16 bases lying between them. This CDR3 is 16 amino acids long. CDR3 loop: CASSIGGGVPIYGYTF. The CDR3 DNA reads TGTGCCAGTAGTATAGGAGGGGGAGTTCCCATCTATGGCTACACCTTC.

This sequence joins TRBV7-3 and TRBJ2-1; 9 nucleotides line up with TRBD2. V was clipped by 5 bases and J by 9 bases; unmatched bases: 20. The germline gives CDR1 SGHTA, CDR2 FQGTGA. This CDR3 spans 18 amino acids. CDR3 DNA: TGTGCCAGCAGCAACCCGTCTACTGGTAGCGGGAGAATCGGTGAGCAGTTCTTC. It codes for CASSNPSTGSGRIGEQFF.

This clone appeared a few times. The chain has TRBV7-9 and TRBJ2-2; D perhaps matches TRBD2 (5 bases). The CDR3 loop spans 14 amino acids. The V end lost 4 bases, the J end lost 4 bases, and 10 bases lay between the germline ends. The germline CDR1 and CDR2 sequences are SEHNR and FQNEAQ (reference sequence). The CDR3 reads CASSSSGTTGELFF. In DNA form, the CDR3 reads TGTGCCAGCAGCTCAAGCGGAACCACCGGGGAGCTGTTTTTT. The full variable domain, its missing parts supplied by reference TRBV7-9 and TRBJ2-2, is DTGVSQNPRHKITKRGQNVTFRCDPISEHNRLYWYRQTLGQGPEFLTYFQNEAQLEKSRLLSDRFSAERPKGSFSTLEIQRTEQGDSAMYLCASSSSGTTGELFFGEGSRLTVL.

CDR3 sequence reads: CASSLGQGSYGYTF. DNA for the CDR3: TGCGCCAGCAGCTTGGGACAGGGCAGCTATGGCTACACCTTC. V gene TRBV5-1 combines with J gene TRBJ1-2, with 7 nucleotides matching TRBD1. J lost 4 bases, V lost 0 bases, and 3 bases had no gene match. The germline CDR1 and CDR2 sequences are SGHRS and YFSETQ. The length of the CDR3 is 14 residues.

The chain couples TRBV30 to TRBJ1-1; no reliable D call. The CDR3 spans 12 residues. Trimming stripped 0 bases from V and 7 bases from J, with 9 bases between. The germline CDR1 and CDR2 sequences are GTSNPN and SVGIG (reference sequence). CDR3 region: CAWSVRGYEAFF. CDR3 in DNA: TGTGCCTGGAGTGTACGAGGGTATGAAGCTTTCTTT. Supplemented by reference TRBV30 and TRBJ1-1, the full variable domain reads SQTIHQWPATLVQPVGSPLSLECTVEGTSNPNLYWYRQAAGRGLQLLFYSVGIGQISSEVPQNLSASRPQDRQFILSSKKLLLSDSGFYLCAWSVRGYEAFFGQGTRLTVV.

This clone occurred a few times. The V and J genes are TRBV29-1 and TRBJ2-7; D remains unclear. This CDR3 contains 12 residues. Trimming took off 0 bases at V and 4 bases at J, with 7 bases between the two ends. CDR1 SQVTM and CDR2 ANQGSEA come from the germline V gene. Written as DNA, the CDR3 is TGCAGCGTTGAAGACGGCGGTTACGAGCAGTACTTC. It specifies CSVEDGGYEQYF.

This clone has a handful of counts. CDR3 sequence (DNA): TGTGCCAGCAGCCAAGATCAGAGGGGGCGGAATCAGCCCCAGCATTTT. Translating gives CASSQDQRGRNQPQHF. This rearrangement joins TRBV4-2 to TRBJ1-5, with 7 nucleotides matching TRBD1. V trimming: 0 bases; J trimming: 4 bases; junction bases outside the gene matches: 6. The CDR3 runs 16 residues. Germline V lookup: CDR1 LGHNA, CDR2 YNFKEQ.

This sequence joins TRBV19 and TRBJ2-7, with no clear D. Per the germline V gene, CDR1 is LNHDA and CDR2 is SQIVND (reference sequence). This CDR3 spans 14 amino acids. V was trimmed by 4 bases and J by 0 bases, leaving 10 bases between them. CDR3 in amino acids: CASSKKQSSYEQYF. In nucleotides, the CDR3 is TGTGCCAGTAGTAAGAAGCAAAGCTCCTACGAGCAGTACTTC.

The rearrangement uses TRBV19 and TRBJ1-2, with 9 nucleotides matching TRBD1. CDR1 and CDR2 from the germline V gene are LNHDA and SQIVND (reference sequence). The CDR3 is made up of 14 amino acids. The ends lost 2 bases at V and 7 bases at J; junction bases unmatched: 5. In DNA, the CDR3 is TGTGCCAGTAGTATATCGGACAGGGGTGGTGGCTACACCTTC. As protein: CASSISDRGGGYTF. The whole variable domain, remainder taken from reference TRBV19 and TRBJ1-2, is DGGITQSPKYLFRKEGQNVTLSCEQNLNHDAMYWYRQDPGQGLRLIYYSQIVNDFQKGDIAEGYSVSREKKESFPLTVTSAQKNPTAFYLCASSISDRGGGYTFGSGTRLTVV.

This chain links TRBV10-1 with TRBJ1-6, with D perhaps matching TRBD1 (5 bases). The CDR3 spans 15 residues. Trimming took off 7 bases at V and 8 bases at J, with 18 bases between the two ends. Germline CDR1 and CDR2: WNHNN and SYGVQD (reference sequence). CDR3 residues: CASMTDWISDSPLHF. The CDR3 DNA follows: TGCGCCAGCATGACAGACTGGATATCGGATTCACCCCTCCACTTT.

CDR3 loop: CASSVAGQGSNTIYF. CDR3 bases: TGTGCCAGCAGCGTAGCGGGACAGGGGTCAAACACCATATATTTT. The chain uses TRBV9 and TRBJ1-3, with TRBD1 identical over 10 bases. Germline V lookup: CDR1 SGDLS, CDR2 YYNGEE. This CDR3 is 15 amino acids long. Trimming cost V 0 bases and J 6 bases; bases outside gene matches: 3.

The chain employs TRBV7-9 and TRBJ2-7; perhaps TRBD1 as D (5 bases). The CDR3 length is 12 residues. Per the germline V gene, CDR1 is SEHNR and CDR2 is FQNEAQ (reference sequence). Trimming took 5 bases from V and 4 from J, leaving 9 bases between them. The CDR3 region has the DNA TGTGCCAGCAGCCCAGGGTTTTACGAGCAGTACTTC. It translates to CASSPGFYEQYF. The complete variable domain, with remaining parts taken from reference TRBV7-9 and TRBJ2-7, reads DTGVSQNPRHKITKRGQNVTFRCDPISEHNRLYWYRQTLGQGPEFLTYFQNEAQLEKSRLLSDRFSAERPKGSFSTLEIQRTEQGDSAMYLCASSPGFYEQYFGPGTRLTVT.

This chain connects TRBV4-3 to TRBJ2-2; no clear D gene. Trimming pared 3 bases from V and 4 bases from J, leaving 9 bases between. This CDR3 contains 14 residues. Germline CDR1 and CDR2: LGHNA and YSLEER. The DNA of the CDR3 is TGCGCCAGCAGCCAGCAAGAGCTCACCGGGGAGCTGTTTTTT. As protein: CASSQQELTGELFF.

The V and J genes are TRBV7-9 and TRBJ2-5; 8 bases fit TRBD2. The germline CDR1 and CDR2 sequences are SEHNR and FQNEAQ (reference sequence). The CDR3 is 15 amino acids. J was trimmed by 8 bases and V by 6 bases; bases with no gene match: 14. The CDR3 sequence is CASSQALAVKRTQYF. The CDR3 DNA sequence: TGTGCCAGCAGTCAGGCACTAGCGGTCAAGAGAACCCAGTACTTC.

This chain joins TRBV6-6 and TRBJ1-2; 9 bases are shared with TRBD1. Germline CDR1 and CDR2: MNHNY and SVGAGI (reference sequence). J lost 7 bases, V lost 6 bases, and 12 bases had no gene match. There are 15 residues in the CDR3. CDR3 DNA sequence: TGTGCCAGCAGCGCTTTGGGACAGGGATCCGCTGGCTACACCTTC. Protein sequence: CASSALGQGSAGYTF.

CDR3 region: CASSSGQGNNSPLHF. The CDR3 DNA follows: TGTGCCAGCAGCTCCGGACAGGGCAATAATTCACCCCTCCACTTT. The rearrangement links TRBV27 to TRBJ1-6; 8 nucleotides agree with TRBD1. The junction had 6 bases not matched to a gene; V was cut back by 6 bases and J by 5 bases. The CDR3 length is 15 residues. Per germline, CDR1 MNHEY and CDR2 SMNVEV (reference sequence).

V is TRBV5-1 and J is TRBJ2-2; D is possibly TRBD2 (5 bases). Trimming removed 0 bases from V and 6 bases from J, with 12 bases in between. CDR1 and CDR2 from the germline V gene are SGHRS and YFSETQ. CDR3 length equals 15 residues. DNA of the CDR3: TGCGCCAGCAGCTTGGCGCTTGCGGGCCCCGGGGAGCTGTTTTTT. It yields the protein CASSLALAGPGELFF. The variable domain in full, with the rest retrieved from reference TRBV5-1 and TRBJ2-2, is KAGVTQTPRYLIKTRGQQVTLSCSPISGHRSVSWYQQTPGQGLQFLFEYFSETQRNKGNFPGRFSGRQFSNSRSEMNVSTLELGDSALYLCASSLALAGPGELFFGEGSRLTVL.

This clone has more than one count but fewer than ten. The V gene is TRBV29-1, the J gene TRBJ2-1; 9 nucleotides match TRBD1. This CDR3 region has 14 residues. V gave up 3 bases and J gave up 6 bases; unmatched junction bases: 6. Germline V gives CDR1 SQVTM, CDR2 ANQGSEA. Here the CDR3 reads CSVERQGVGNEQFF. CDR3 bases: TGCAGCGTTGAGCGACAGGGGGTTGGCAATGAGCAGTTCTTC.

V gene TRBV27 combines with J gene TRBJ2-2; 7 bases are a match to TRBD2. After removal of 7 bases from V and 1 base from J, the junction contained 9 bases not matched to a gene. CDR1 is MNHEY, CDR2 SMNVEV, per germline (reference sequence). The CDR3 consists of 16 residues. CDR3 DNA: TGTGCCAGCAAATCCGGGGGGTTTGGGAACACCGGGGAGCTGTTTTTT. This sequence encodes CASKSGGFGNTGELFF.

V gene TRBV10-1 combines with J gene TRBJ2-5, with 7 bases fitting TRBD2. J lost 3 bases, V lost 4 bases, and 5 bases had no gene match. This CDR3 has 14 residues. Germline-derived CDR1 and CDR2 are WNHNN and SYGVQD (reference sequence). The CDR3 sequence: CASSGGGAEETQYF. The CDR3 region has the DNA TGCGCCAGCAGTGGGGGGGGAGCCGAAGAGACCCAGTACTTC.

In its sample, this clone was seen a few times. The chain joins TRBV30 to TRBJ2-7, with 9 bases identical to TRBD2. CDR1 and CDR2 from the germline V gene are GTSNPN and SVGIG (reference sequence). The trim removed 2 bases at V and 1 base at J, leaving 18 bases unmatched. The CDR3 is made up of 19 amino acids. The CDR3 nucleotides are TGTGCCTGGAGTTATCCGGGACTAGCTTTCGAAGGTATATCCTACGAGCAGTACTTC. As protein: CAWSYPGLAFEGISYEQYF.

This clone has a single count. The germline gene is not matched at one end of the junction; a read error may be the cause. The chain couples TRBV7-9 to TRBJ1-1; 11 nucleotides match TRBD1. This CDR3 contains 15 residues. The germline V gene has CDR1 SEHNR and CDR2 FQNEAQ (reference sequence). The CDR3 nucleotides are TGTGCCAGCAGTTGGACAGGGGGCGAGAGGACTGAAACTTTCTTT. It yields the protein CASSWTGGERTETFF.

The chain has TRBV4-3 and TRBJ1-6; D is possibly TRBD1 (6 bases). The germline V and J ends were trimmed by 0 bases and 5 bases, with 14 bases remaining between them. The CDR3 consists of 17 residues. The germline CDR1 and CDR2 sequences are LGHNA and YSLEER. The CDR3 region is CASSQDTFGQNNSPLHF. CDR3 DNA: TGCGCCAGCAGCCAAGATACTTTCGGACAGAATAATTCACCCCTCCACTTT.

The rearrangement uses TRBV13 and TRBJ1-1; D unresolved. Trimming removed 5 bases at V and 1 base at J, with 11 bases between. Germline V gives CDR1 PRHDT, CDR2 FYEKMQ (reference sequence). The CDR3 length is 14 residues. The CDR3 region is CASSQTAGNTEAFF. The DNA of the CDR3 is TGTGCCAGCAGCCAAACGGCGGGGAACACTGAAGCTTTCTTT. Full variable domain (rest looked up from reference TRBV13 and TRBJ1-1): AAGVIQSPRHLIKEKRETATLKCYPIPRHDTVYWYQQGPGQDPQFLISFYEKMQSDKGSIPDRFSAQQFSDYHSELNMSSLELGDSALYFCASSQTAGNTEAFFGQGTRLTVV.

The chain joins TRBV4-3 to TRBJ1-2, with D possibly matching TRBD1 (5 bases). The CDR3 totals 14 residues. CDR1 and CDR2 (germline): LGHNA, YSLEER. Trimming stripped 0 bases from V and 6 bases from J, with 11 bases between. The CDR3 loop reads CASSQDRGVDGYTF. Here the CDR3 DNA reads TGCGCCAGCAGCCAAGATCGGGGGGTGGATGGCTACACCTTC.